Each of the 12 T cell receptor beta chains below was sequenced from the same sample in a study of shared clonotypes between healthy human individuals. Some clones are missing from TCRdb's copy, which holds only in-frame ones; the method was immunoSEQ multiplex PCR. The sample gives approximately 720,000 clones, roughly 78% of which show up once; 1.5% to 2% is in the top ten. The specimen was memory CD4+ T cells sorted from blood. Subset given: CD45RA-negative fraction. These receptors came from a woman in her thirties in good health.

This sequence joins TRBV5-4 and TRBJ2-3; D is unclear. The CDR3 runs 17 residues. Trimming stripped 4 bases from V and 3 bases from J, with 21 bases between. In germline, CDR1 is SGHNT, CDR2 YYREEE (reference sequence). The CDR3 reads CASSQKTPEWGTDTQYF. Here the CDR3 DNA reads TGTGCCAGCAGCCAAAAGACGCCGGAGTGGGGAACAGATACGCAGTATTTT.

The chain couples TRBV5-1 to TRBJ2-3; 10 bases align to TRBD2. V was pared by 5 bases and J by 6 bases, with 12 bases of the junction left unmatched. Per the germline V gene, CDR1 is SGHRS and CDR2 is YFSETQ. The CDR3 has 16 residues. The CDR3 nucleotides read TGCGCCAGCAGAGACGGACTAGCGGCCGCTGTGGATACGCAGTATTTT. This encodes CASRDGLAAAVDTQYF. Combining the CDR3 with reference TRBV5-1 and TRBJ2-3 gives the whole variable domain KAGVTQTPRYLIKTRGQQVTLSCSPISGHRSVSWYQQTPGQGLQFLFEYFSETQRNKGNFPGRFSGRQFSNSRSEMNVSTLELGDSALYLCASRDGLAAAVDTQYFGPGTRLTVL.

The V and J genes are TRBV6-4 and TRBJ2-1; D might be TRBD2 (6 bases). V lost 5 bases to trimming and J lost 0 bases, with 11 bases between them. The germline gives CDR1 MRHNA, CDR2 SNTAGT. This CDR3 has 15 residues. In DNA form, the CDR3 reads TGTGCCAGCAGTCCGGAGGGGAGCTCCTACAATGAGCAGTTCTTC. Translating gives CASSPEGSSYNEQFF.

This clone has a count of ten or more. The CDR3 bases are TGTGCCAGCAGTTCAGCCGGACTAGCGGGAGAGGTCGATGAGCAGTTCTTC. Amino acids: CASSSAGLAGEVDEQFF. This chain connects TRBV7-3 to TRBJ2-1, with 13 bases lining up with TRBD2. Germline V gene data show CDR1 as SGHTA and CDR2 as FQGTGA. V lost 6 bases and J lost 8; bases outside the gene matches: 13. This CDR3 is built from 17 residues.

The V call is TRBV12-5, the J call TRBJ2-5; 10 bases line up with TRBD1. J lost 7 bases, V lost 6 bases, and 8 bases had no gene match. The CDR3 totals 14 residues. In germline, CDR1 is LGHNT, CDR2 FRNRAP. In DNA, the CDR3 is TGTGCTAGTGGCCCTGGACAGGGGGAAGGGACCCAGTACTTC. Its translation: CASGPGQGEGTQYF.

The chain has TRBV10-3 and TRBJ2-5, with TRBD2 matching over 10 bases. With V trimmed by 10 bases and J by 11 bases, 10 bases remained unmatched. The CDR3 is 12 residues long. In germline, CDR1 is ENHRY, CDR2 SYGVKD. The CDR3 loop reads CATSSSGSGQYF. CDR3 bases: TGTGCCACCAGCTCTAGCGGGAGCGGGCAGTACTTC.

This rearrangement joins TRBV5-1 to TRBJ1-1; TRBD1 agrees at 7 bases. The CDR3 extends over 14 amino acids. V lost 5 bases and J lost 2; bases outside the gene matches: 6. The germline V gene has CDR1 SGHRS and CDR2 YFSETQ. The CDR3 DNA reads TGCGCCAGCAGACTACAGGGGATTAACACTGAAGCTTTCTTT. Protein sequence: CASRLQGINTEAFF.

The chain recombines TRBV7-9 with TRBJ2-1; TRBD2 matches at 8 bases. With V trimmed by 2 bases and J by 7 bases, 4 bases remained unmatched. The CDR3 has 14 amino acids. In germline, CDR1 is SEHNR, CDR2 FQNEAQ (reference sequence). CDR3 sequence (DNA): TGTGCCAGCAGCTTATTACTAGCGGAAAATGAGCAGTTCTTC. It codes for CASSLLLAENEQFF.

This rearrangement joins TRBV18 to TRBJ1-4; no definite D call. Germline CDR1 reads KGHSH; CDR2 reads LQKENI. Trimming shortened V by 4 bases and J by 2 bases, and 11 bases separated the two germline ends. This CDR3 comprises 15 residues. CDR3 sequence (DNA): TGTGCCAGCTCACAGGGTGTCTCGACTAATGAAAAACTGTTTTTT. It translates to CASSQGVSTNEKLFF.

The CDR3 DNA follows: TGTGCCAGCAGCGTAGGAGGGGGCGGTAACTATGGCTACACCTTC. This codes for CASSVGGGGNYGYTF. The rearrangement links TRBV9 to TRBJ1-2; 7 bases are shared with TRBD1. In germline, CDR1 is SGDLS, CDR2 YYNGEE. V lost 0 bases and J lost 1; bases outside the gene matches: 3. The CDR3 is made up of 15 amino acids.

This chain links TRBV9 with TRBJ1-2; 9 bases line up with TRBD1. V shed 6 bases, J shed 8 bases, and the junction held 8 bases outside the gene matches. Germline lookup yields CDR1 SGDLS and CDR2 YYNGEE. This CDR3 has 13 amino acids. The CDR3, as DNA: TGTGCCAGCAACCGGGACAGGGCTGTCGGCTACACCTTC. It is translated as CASNRDRAVGYTF.

The V and J genes are TRBV7-9 and TRBJ1-3; D may be TRBD1 (5 bases). V was clipped by 4 bases and J by 0 bases, with 10 bases between them. This CDR3 has 15 amino acids. Germline CDR1 SEHNR, CDR2 FQNEAQ (reference sequence). CDR3 residues: CASSSGASSGNTIYF. The CDR3 nucleotides read TGTGCCAGCAGCTCCGGGGCTAGCTCTGGAAACACCATATATTTT.